This T cell receptor (beta chain) was obtained from a study of control samples from healthy donors and cancer patients. Germline CDR1 is SEHNR and CDR2 is FQNEAQ (reference sequence). The CDR3 is 16 amino acids. V was clipped by 7 bases and J by 3 bases, with 18 bases between them. Some clones are missing from TCRdb's copy, which holds only in-frame ones; the method was immunoSEQ multiplex PCR. The repertoire holds about 160,000 clones, with 92% as singletons. Sequences were obtained from blood. The receptor was derived from a woman aged 25 to 39 in good health. The chain links TRBV7-9 to TRBJ2-2, with D possibly TRBD1 on 5 matching bases. The CDR3 DNA is TGTGCCAGCATACGACCAGGGTCAAGCGACACCGGGGAGCTGTTTTTT. The encoded protein is CASIRPGSSDTGELFF.